This TCR beta chain was observed in a study of radiotherapy plus CTLA-4 blockade in lung cancer. For this clone: Antigen specificity is unknown.

Assay: immunoSEQ multiplex PCR; the TCRdb copy retains only in-frame clones and omits some. This table holds over 45,000 clones, 70% to 85% found once. It was focal radiation plus CTLA-4 blockade with ipilimumab that patients with chemo-refractory metastatic non-small-cell lung cancer received. Germline-derived CDR1 and CDR2 are GTSNPN and SVGIG (reference sequence). V dropped 2 bases and J dropped 0; count of bases not matched to a gene: 5. The CDR3 has 15 amino acids. Findings and limits, study-wide: There was expansion of tumor-derived TCR clones in blood after radiotherapy plus ipilimumab. The best predictor of response was reported to be early blood T cell clone dynamics, with interferon-beta.

The receptor was isolated from a human donor with non-small cell lung cancer who had a complete response to radiotherapy plus ipilimumab. The starting material was peripheral blood, obtained from a patient treated with radiotherapy plus ipilimumab. The chain joins TRBV30 to TRBJ2-5; 8 bases are shared with TRBD2. Here the CDR3 reads CAWSTSGSYQETQYF. DNA of the CDR3: TGTGCCTGGAGTACGAGCGGGAGTTACCAAGAGACCCAGTACTTC.